These 8 T cell receptor beta chains came from one sample sequenced in a study of blood T cell repertoires in COVID-19. The table came from immunoSEQ multiplex PCR; TCRdb's copy has only in-frame clones and leaves some out. This table holds over 40,000 clones, less than 90% found once. The specimen sequenced was peripheral blood. These receptors all come from a human donor in a cohort sampled during active COVID-19.

The chain is built from TRBV5-1 and TRBJ2-3; 9 positions agree with TRBD2. V was pared by 0 bases and J by 4 bases, with 6 bases of the junction left unmatched. This CDR3 comprises 16 residues. CDR1 and CDR2 (germline): SGHRS, YFSETQ. The CDR3 sequence: CASSLDSGGPSDTQYF. CDR3 sequence (DNA): TGCGCCAGCAGCTTGGATAGCGGGGGTCCCTCAGATACGCAGTATTTT.

J is TRBJ2-3 and V is TRBV10-1; 8 bases map to TRBD2. After removal of 0 bases from V and 4 bases from J, the junction contained 6 bases not matched to a gene. The germline V gene encodes CDR1 WNHNN and CDR2 SYGVQD (reference sequence). This CDR3 comprises 16 residues. CDR3 residues: CASSESGGGTPDTQYF. CDR3 bases: TGCGCCAGCAGTGAGTCCGGGGGGGGGACCCCAGATACGCAGTATTTT.

J is TRBJ2-7 and V is TRBV24-1; TRBD1 might be the D (5 bases). CDR1 is KGHDR, CDR2 SFDVKD, per germline. The CDR3 is 13 residues long. Trimming took off 5 bases at V and 1 base at J, with 8 bases between the two ends. The CDR3 sequence: CATSAAGSYEQYF. CDR3 sequence (DNA): TGTGCCACCAGTGCCGCAGGGTCCTACGAGCAGTACTTC.

The chain combines TRBV7-2 with TRBJ1-2, with D possibly TRBD1 on 5 matching bases. V was pared by 8 bases and J by 8 bases, with 15 bases between. The CDR3 loop spans 12 amino acids. Germline V lookup: CDR1 SGHTA, CDR2 FQGNSA. CDR3 sequence (DNA): TGTGCCAGCGCGAATGGGGCACGGGGCTACACCTTC. This translates into CASANGARGYTF.

The chain couples TRBV7-2 to TRBJ2-1, with a tentative D call TRBD1 (6 bases). Germline values: CDR1 SGHTA, CDR2 FQGNSA. V was shortened by 2 bases and J by 5 bases, with 10 bases between the two germline ends. The CDR3 sequence is 14 residues long. The CDR3 loop reads CASSLLGQHNEQFF. For the CDR3, the DNA is TGTGCCAGCAGCTTACTCGGACAGCACAATGAGCAGTTCTTC.

V and J are TRBV6-5 and TRBJ1-4; D unclear. V gave up 0 bases and J gave up 1 base, with 6 bases separating them. This CDR3 region has 15 residues. CDR1 and CDR2 (germline): MNHEY, SVGAGI. The CDR3 loop is CASSYSRQTNEKLFF. The CDR3 region has the DNA TGTGCCAGCAGTTACTCGAGACAAACTAATGAAAAACTGTTTTTT.

The genes are TRBV6-5 and TRBJ1-5; D is possibly TRBD1 (5 bases). The CDR3 is 15 amino acids. The germline CDR1 and CDR2 sequences are MNHEY and SVGAGI. Between the trimmed V and J ends, which lost 7 bases and 4 bases, there was a span of 17 bases. Here the CDR3 DNA reads TGTGCCAGCAAAAAGGGTGGCAGGGATAATCAGCCCCAGCATTTT. Translated: CASKKGGRDNQPQHF.

The chain links TRBV9 to TRBJ2-5; 7 bases map to TRBD1. J was trimmed by 0 bases and V by 2 bases; bases with no gene match: 4. CDR1 and CDR2 from the germline V gene are SGDLS and YYNGEE. This CDR3 is 15 amino acids long. CDR3 in DNA: TGTGCCAGCAGCGTGGGACAGCAGTACCAAGAGACCCAGTACTTC. Its translation: CASSVGQQYQETQYF. The full variable domain, with the rest looked up from reference TRBV9 and TRBJ2-5, is DSGVTQTPKHLITATGQRVTLRCSPRSGDLSVYWYQQSLDQGLQFLIQYYNGEERAKGNILERFSAQQFPDLHSELNLSSLELGDSALYFCASSVGQQYQETQYFGPGTRLLVL.